Listed below are T cell receptor beta chains from one sample, sequenced in a study of PD-1 blockade in classical Hodgkin lymphoma. Libraries were prepared by immunoSEQ multiplex PCR; TCRdb keeps only in-frame clonotypes and omits some of them. The profile shows about 99,000 clones, roughly 76% of them singletons. This material consisted of peripheral blood mononuclear cells (PBMCs), taken before the second cycle of nivolumab. These receptors all come from a human donor with classical Hodgkin lymphoma. Each CDR3 is given with its conserved first and last residue. A D gene is named only where the DNA matches it firmly. For some rows the clone size is stated as once, few or many, or as a class when expanded; others skip it.

CDR3 DNA: TGTGCCAGCAGTGAAGAGGGGAAGTATGGCTACACCTTC
CDR3 protein: CASSEEGKYGYTF
V gene: TRBV2
clone size: -
D gene: -
J gene: TRBJ1-2

CDR3 DNA: TGTGCCAGCAGCCCCAGGGGTCTAGCACTCGCCGGGGAGCTGTTTTTT
CDR3 protein: CASSPRGLALAGELFF
V gene: TRBV7-8
clone size: -
D gene: -
J gene: TRBJ2-2

CDR3 DNA: TGCGCCAGCAGCACCACGGGGAACACTCAAGAGACCCAGTACTTC
CDR3 protein: CASSTTGNTQETQYF
V gene: TRBV5-1
clone size: -
D gene: -
J gene: TRBJ2-5

CDR3 DNA: TGTGCCAGTAATCTCTTCAGGGGTGACACTGAAGCTTTCTTT
CDR3 protein: CASNLFRGDTEAFF
V gene: TRBV19
clone size: -
D gene: -
J gene: TRBJ1-1

CDR3 DNA: TGCGCCAGCAGCTTAGGCTTAGCCAACACCGGGGAGCTGTTTTTT
CDR3 protein: CASSLGLANTGELFF
V gene: TRBV5-1
clone size: -
D gene: -
J gene: TRBJ2-2

CDR3 DNA: TGTGCCAGCTCCCCGTTGGACAGGGGGGCCAACAATGAGCAGTTCTTC
CDR3 protein: CASSPLDRGANNEQFF
V gene: TRBV18
clone size: -
D gene: TRBD1
J gene: TRBJ2-1

CDR3 DNA: TGTGCCAGCAGCTTAGGACCGAGCTCCTACGAGCAGTACTTC
CDR3 protein: CASSLGPSSYEQYF
V gene: TRBV11-3
clone size: -
D gene: -
J gene: TRBJ2-7

CDR3 DNA: TGTGCCAGCAGCCTTGCACAGGGGAAAGATGAAAAACTGTTTTTT
CDR3 protein: CASSLAQGKDEKLFF
V gene: TRBV5-4
clone size: once
D gene: TRBD1
J gene: TRBJ1-4

CDR3 DNA: TGTGCCAGCAGCTTGGTAGGGGGAGGCGAGCAGTTCTTC
CDR3 protein: CASSLVGGGEQFF
V gene: TRBV5-6
clone size: once
D gene: -
J gene: TRBJ2-1

CDR3 DNA: TGTGCCAGCAGCTCAACAGGGGGCGAGACCCAGTACTTC
CDR3 protein: CASSSTGGETQYF
V gene: TRBV7-9
clone size: -
D gene: TRBD1
J gene: TRBJ2-5

CDR3 DNA: TGCGCCAGCATTCTACTGACGGGACCCCCAAACTATGGCTACACCTTC
CDR3 protein: CASILLTGPPNYGYTF
V gene: TRBV10-1
clone size: -
D gene: -
J gene: TRBJ1-2

CDR3 DNA: TGCGCCAGCAGCCAACAGACAGGGGGCAAGACCCAGTACTTC
CDR3 protein: CASSQQTGGKTQYF
V gene: TRBV4-1
clone size: -
D gene: TRBD1
J gene: TRBJ2-5

CDR3 DNA: TGTGCCAGCCTTATACCCTCGGGACTAGCGGGAGTCGAGCAGTACTTC
CDR3 protein: CASLIPSGLAGVEQYF
V gene: TRBV2
clone size: -
D gene: TRBD2
J gene: TRBJ2-7

CDR3 DNA: TGTGCCAGCACTAGGGGACAGGGGGCCTACGAGCAGTACTTC
CDR3 protein: CASTRGQGAYEQYF
V gene: TRBV6-6
clone size: -
D gene: TRBD1
J gene: TRBJ2-7

CDR3 DNA: TGTGCCAGCAGTGTGAGGCCGACAGGGGTTGTTTCAATGGACGAGCAGTACTTC
CDR3 protein: CASSVRPTGVVSMDEQYF
V gene: TRBV6-1
clone size: -
D gene: TRBD1
J gene: TRBJ2-7

CDR3 DNA: TGTGCCATCAGCGGGGGGGGTATGAACACTGAAGCTTTCTTT
CDR3 protein: CAISGGGMNTEAFF
V gene: TRBV10-3
clone size: -
D gene: -
J gene: TRBJ1-1

CDR3 DNA: TGTGCCAGCAGCCGACTAGACCGCGGTGGAGAGACCCAGTACTTC
CDR3 protein: CASSRLDRGGETQYF
V gene: TRBV6-5
clone size: -
D gene: -
J gene: TRBJ2-5

CDR3 DNA: TGCAGCGTTGAACTTGGGTGGACTGAAGCTTTCTTT
CDR3 protein: CSVELGWTEAFF
V gene: TRBV29-1
clone size: -
D gene: -
J gene: TRBJ1-1

CDR3 DNA: TGTGCCAGCACGGCGGGGCCGTACCAAGAGACCCAGTACTTC
CDR3 protein: CASTAGPYQETQYF
V gene: TRBV6-1
clone size: -
D gene: -
J gene: TRBJ2-5

CDR3 DNA: TGTGCCAGCAGCGTTCAGGACTCCTACAATGAGCAGTTCTTC
CDR3 protein: CASSVQDSYNEQFF
V gene: TRBV9
clone size: -
D gene: -
J gene: TRBJ2-1

CDR3 DNA: TGTGCCAGCAGCCCGCCCGGGACTTCAAACACCGGGGAGCTGTTTTTT
CDR3 protein: CASSPPGTSNTGELFF
V gene: TRBV7-3
clone size: few
D gene: -
J gene: TRBJ2-2

CDR3 DNA: TGTGCCAGCAGCTTGGGAGTAATAAGAAACACCATATATTTT
CDR3 protein: CASSLGVIRNTIYF
V gene: TRBV5-6
clone size: -
D gene: -
J gene: TRBJ1-3

CDR3 DNA: TGCGCCAGCAGCTGGAGGCCGGCGATTGAGGGGAATTCCTACGAGCAGTACTTC
CDR3 protein: CASSWRPAIEGNSYEQYF
V gene: TRBV5-1
clone size: -
D gene: -
J gene: TRBJ2-7

CDR3 DNA: TGTGCCAGCAGCCAAGAGGAGAGGGGATCGCAGTATTTT
CDR3 protein: CASSQEERGSQYF
V gene: TRBV4-2
clone size: once
D gene: -
J gene: TRBJ2-3

CDR3 DNA: TGCGCCAGCAGTGAGTCGGGGGGGAACACTGAAGCTTTCTTT
CDR3 protein: CASSESGGNTEAFF
V gene: TRBV10-1
clone size: -
D gene: -
J gene: TRBJ1-1

CDR3 DNA: TGTGCCAGCAGCCAAGATAGGCGGGCGGACACTGAAGCTTTCTTT
CDR3 protein: CASSQDRRADTEAFF
V gene: TRBV4-2
clone size: -
D gene: -
J gene: TRBJ1-1

CDR3 DNA: TGTGCCAGCAGCTCTACGGAGGACCGGGAGGAAAAACTGTTTTTT
CDR3 protein: CASSSTEDREEKLFF
V gene: TRBV7-9
clone size: medium-sized
D gene: -
J gene: TRBJ1-4

CDR3 DNA: TGTGCCAGCAGCTTGGTGGTGTCACCCCTCCACTTT
CDR3 protein: CASSLVVSPLHF
V gene: TRBV5-6
clone size: -
D gene: -
J gene: TRBJ1-6

CDR3 DNA: TGTGCCAGCAGCTCCGAGTGGAGGCATTACGAGCAGTACTTC
CDR3 protein: CASSSEWRHYEQYF
V gene: TRBV7-8
clone size: -
D gene: -
J gene: TRBJ2-7

CDR3 DNA: TGTGCCAGCAGTCGGACAGGGTACCCCTATGAAAAACTGTTTTTT
CDR3 protein: CASSRTGYPYEKLFF
V gene: TRBV6-6
clone size: -
D gene: TRBD1
J gene: TRBJ1-4

CDR3 DNA: TGTGCCAGCAGCGACGGGACGTCCAGGAATCAGCCCCAGCATTTT
CDR3 protein: CASSDGTSRNQPQHF
V gene: TRBV5-4
clone size: -
D gene: -
J gene: TRBJ1-5

CDR3 DNA: TGCGCCAGCAGCTGGCAGAGACCCAGCACAGATACGCAGTATTTT
CDR3 protein: CASSWQRPSTDTQYF
V gene: TRBV5-1
clone size: -
D gene: -
J gene: TRBJ2-3

CDR3 DNA: TGCGCCAGCAGTGCCTCAGCGGCATACAATGAGCAGTTCTTC
CDR3 protein: CASSASAAYNEQFF
V gene: TRBV10-2
clone size: once
D gene: -
J gene: TRBJ2-1

CDR3 DNA: TGTGCCAGCAGTGCACCGGGACAGCTAAATGAAAAACTGTTTTTT
CDR3 protein: CASSAPGQLNEKLFF
V gene: TRBV25-1
clone size: -
D gene: TRBD1
J gene: TRBJ1-4

CDR3 DNA: TGTGCCAGCAGTTTGGGTTACGAGCAGTACTTC
CDR3 protein: CASSLGYEQYF
V gene: TRBV28
clone size: -
D gene: -
J gene: TRBJ2-7

CDR3 DNA: TGTGCCAGCAGCTTAATACCACAGGGGAACACTGAAGCTTTCTTT
CDR3 protein: CASSLIPQGNTEAFF
V gene: TRBV11-2
clone size: once
D gene: -
J gene: TRBJ1-1

CDR3 DNA: TGTGCCAGCAGTTACCTGGGGACTAGCGGCAATGAGCAGTTCTTC
CDR3 protein: CASSYLGTSGNEQFF
V gene: TRBV6-6
clone size: -
D gene: TRBD2
J gene: TRBJ2-1

CDR3 DNA: TGCGCCAGCAGCTTGGGGACAGGAGGCCACGAGCAGTACTTC
CDR3 protein: CASSLGTGGHEQYF
V gene: TRBV5-1
clone size: -
D gene: TRBD1
J gene: TRBJ2-7

CDR3 DNA: TGTGCCAGCAGACTAGGACAGTACACAGATACGCAGTATTTT
CDR3 protein: CASRLGQYTDTQYF
V gene: TRBV7-8
clone size: -
D gene: -
J gene: TRBJ2-3

CDR3 DNA: TGTGCCAGCAGCTTGACCCCCTTTCGGACCGTCGCTAGCACAGATACGCAGTATTTT
CDR3 protein: CASSLTPFRTVASTDTQYF
V gene: TRBV5-4
clone size: once
D gene: -
J gene: TRBJ2-3

CDR3 DNA: TGTGCCAGCAGGGACCTAGCGGGAGGCTCCTACGAGCAGTACTTC
CDR3 protein: CASRDLAGGSYEQYF
V gene: TRBV6-5
clone size: many
D gene: TRBD2
J gene: TRBJ2-7

CDR3 DNA: TGTGCCAGCAGCCAAGTCTTGGACTTCGGCGAGCAGTACTTC
CDR3 protein: CASSQVLDFGEQYF
V gene: TRBV14
clone size: -
D gene: -
J gene: TRBJ2-7

CDR3 DNA: TGTGCCAGCAGCTTAGAACAGGGACTAAATGAAAAACTGTTTTTT
CDR3 protein: CASSLEQGLNEKLFF
V gene: TRBV7-2
clone size: -
D gene: -
J gene: TRBJ1-4

CDR3 DNA: TGTGCCAGCAGCATCCTACCTGGGACAGGGGGCTACGAGCAGTACTTC
CDR3 protein: CASSILPGTGGYEQYF
V gene: TRBV7-8
clone size: -
D gene: TRBD1
J gene: TRBJ2-7

CDR3 DNA: TGTGCCAGCATACCGATTCCCTTCACCGGGGAGCTGTTTTTT
CDR3 protein: CASIPIPFTGELFF
V gene: TRBV6-1
clone size: -
D gene: -
J gene: TRBJ2-2

CDR3 DNA: TGTGCCATCAGTGAGACTAGCGGCCAGGATACGCAGTATTTT
CDR3 protein: CAISETSGQDTQYF
V gene: TRBV10-3
clone size: -
D gene: TRBD2
J gene: TRBJ2-3

CDR3 DNA: TGTGCCAGCAGCCCTGGGTGGGGGCGACCATCCGAAGCTTTCTTT
CDR3 protein: CASSPGWGRPSEAFF
V gene: TRBV7-2
clone size: once
D gene: -
J gene: TRBJ1-1

CDR3 DNA: TGTGCCAGCAGTGAATCCGGACAGGGTCCCTACGAGCAGTACTTC
CDR3 protein: CASSESGQGPYEQYF
V gene: TRBV6-1
clone size: -
D gene: TRBD1
J gene: TRBJ2-7

CDR3 DNA: TGTGCCAGTAGTATAGACGCCGGGACTAGCGGGAGCATAGATACGCAGTATTTT
CDR3 protein: CASSIDAGTSGSIDTQYF
V gene: TRBV19
clone size: -
D gene: TRBD2
J gene: TRBJ2-3

CDR3 DNA: TGTGTCAGAAGCTTAGGGACGACAGGGGGCGCGGTTAATGAAAAACTGTTTTTT
CDR3 protein: CVRSLGTTGGAVNEKLFF
V gene: TRBV7-5
clone size: -
D gene: -
J gene: TRBJ1-4

CDR3 DNA: TGTGCCACCACAGGGAAGAGGACCGGGGAGCTGTTTTTT
CDR3 protein: CATTGKRTGELFF
V gene: TRBV7-8
clone size: -
D gene: -
J gene: TRBJ2-2

CDR3 DNA: TGTGCCAGCAGCCAACCCTGGGGGAGCACAGGGGGCAAGCATGAAAAACTGTTTTTT
CDR3 protein: CASSQPWGSTGGKHEKLFF
V gene: TRBV4-2
clone size: once
D gene: TRBD1
J gene: TRBJ1-4

CDR3 DNA: TGCGCCAGCAGCTTACCTCGGGGGGAAGCTGCTGGGGCCAACGTCCTGACTTTC
CDR3 protein: CASSLPRGEAAGANVLTF
V gene: TRBV5-1
clone size: -
D gene: TRBD2
J gene: TRBJ2-6

CDR3 DNA: TGCGCCAGCAGCTTGGTGCCCGGGACACCCGGCGAGCAGTACTTC
CDR3 protein: CASSLVPGTPGEQYF
V gene: TRBV5-1
clone size: -
D gene: -
J gene: TRBJ2-7

CDR3 DNA: TGCGCCAGCAGCTTGGATGCCTACGAGCAGTACTTC
CDR3 protein: CASSLDAYEQYF
V gene: TRBV5-1
clone size: -
D gene: -
J gene: TRBJ2-7

CDR3 DNA: TGTGCCATCAGCCGACCCTCGGTCGATGAGCAGTTCTTC
CDR3 protein: CAISRPSVDEQFF
V gene: TRBV10-3
clone size: -
D gene: -
J gene: TRBJ2-1

CDR3 DNA: TGTGCCAGTACCCGGACAGGGGGCACAGATACGCAGTATTTT
CDR3 protein: CASTRTGGTDTQYF
V gene: TRBV19
clone size: -
D gene: TRBD1
J gene: TRBJ2-3

CDR3 DNA: TGTGCCAGCAGTTACCTCCGGGACAGCGCCTACGAGCAGTACTTC
CDR3 protein: CASSYLRDSAYEQYF
V gene: TRBV6-5
clone size: -
D gene: TRBD1
J gene: TRBJ2-7